What follows is one T cell receptor (beta chain) and its context. Germline CDR1 SGHNT, CDR2 YYREEE (reference sequence). The CDR3 is made up of 15 amino acids. V shed 0 bases and J 9 bases; nucleotides not matched to a gene: 11. Per the original methods: Amplification of reference gene primers was used by the study to estimate nucleated cell counts. Some clones are missing from TCRdb's copy, which holds only in-frame ones; the method was immunoSEQ multiplex PCR. V and J calls and clone size are as listed in that table; D and trimming were resolved from the DNA. The sample includes approximately 150,000 clones, roughly 84% of them seen just once. This sample was taken from a study of blood T cell repertoires in COVID-19. Study summary: COVID-19 samples from acute and convalescent phases originated in the United States, Italy and Spain. T cells, B-cell-depleted T cells, or PBMCs provided the cDNA or gDNA that served as material.

The sequence was obtained from a man in his 70s with acute or convalescent COVID-19. The chain uses TRBV5-4 and TRBJ1-2; 7 bases fit TRBD1. The material sequenced was peripheral blood. The CDR3 loop is CASSLAGGQGVRYTF. In DNA, the CDR3 is TGTGCCAGCAGCTTGGCCGGCGGGCAGGGGGTTCGCTACACCTTC.